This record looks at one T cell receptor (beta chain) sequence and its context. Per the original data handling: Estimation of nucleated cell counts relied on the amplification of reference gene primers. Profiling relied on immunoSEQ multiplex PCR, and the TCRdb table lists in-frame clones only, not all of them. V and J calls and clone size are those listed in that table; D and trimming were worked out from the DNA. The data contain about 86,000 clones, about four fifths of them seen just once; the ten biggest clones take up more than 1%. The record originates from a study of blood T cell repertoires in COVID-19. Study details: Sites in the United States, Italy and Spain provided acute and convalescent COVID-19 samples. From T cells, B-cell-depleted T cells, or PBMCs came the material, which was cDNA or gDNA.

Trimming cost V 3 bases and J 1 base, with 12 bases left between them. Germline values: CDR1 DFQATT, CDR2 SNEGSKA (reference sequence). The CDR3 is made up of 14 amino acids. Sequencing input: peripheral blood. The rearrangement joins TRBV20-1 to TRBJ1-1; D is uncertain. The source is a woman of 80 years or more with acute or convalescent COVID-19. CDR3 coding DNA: TGCAGTGCTAGTTACGCCGTGAGGAACACTGAAGCTTTCTTT. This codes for CSASYAVRNTEAFF.